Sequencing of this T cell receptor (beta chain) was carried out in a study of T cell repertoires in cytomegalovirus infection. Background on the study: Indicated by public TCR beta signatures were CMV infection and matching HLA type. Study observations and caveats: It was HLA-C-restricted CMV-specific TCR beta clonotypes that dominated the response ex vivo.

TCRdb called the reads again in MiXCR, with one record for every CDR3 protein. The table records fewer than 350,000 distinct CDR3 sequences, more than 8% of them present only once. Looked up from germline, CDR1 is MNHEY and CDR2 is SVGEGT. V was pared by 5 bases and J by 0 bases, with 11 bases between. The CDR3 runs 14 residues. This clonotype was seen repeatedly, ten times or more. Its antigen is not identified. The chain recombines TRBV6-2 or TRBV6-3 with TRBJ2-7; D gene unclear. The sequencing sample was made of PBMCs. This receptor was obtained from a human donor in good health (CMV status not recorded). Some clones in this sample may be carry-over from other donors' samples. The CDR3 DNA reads TGTGCCAGCAGTCCCCTCCGGTCCTCCTACGAGCAGTACTTC. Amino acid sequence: CASSPLRSSYEQYF.